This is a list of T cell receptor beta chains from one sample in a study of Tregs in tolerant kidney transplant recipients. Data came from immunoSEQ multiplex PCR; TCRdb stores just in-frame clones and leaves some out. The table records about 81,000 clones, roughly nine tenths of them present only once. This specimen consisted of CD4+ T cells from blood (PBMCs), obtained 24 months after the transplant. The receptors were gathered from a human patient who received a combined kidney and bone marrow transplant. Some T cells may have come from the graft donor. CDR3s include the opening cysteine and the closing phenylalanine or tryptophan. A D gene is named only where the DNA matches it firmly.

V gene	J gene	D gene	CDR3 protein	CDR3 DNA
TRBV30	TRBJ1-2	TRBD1	CAYRGRTGTYGYTF	TGTGCCTACCGGGGAAGGACAGGGACCTATGGCTACACCTTC
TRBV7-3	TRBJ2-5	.	CASSLSGEETQYF	TGTGCCAGCAGCCTTTCTGGGGAGGAGACCCAGTACTTC
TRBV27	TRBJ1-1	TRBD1	CASTTTGTGGGYTEAFF	TGTGCCAGCACGACGACCGGGACAGGGGGTGGGTACACTGAAGCTTTCTTT
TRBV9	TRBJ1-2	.	CASSVGVARVYGYTF	TGTGCCAGCAGCGTAGGGGTAGCCCGGGTCTATGGCTACACCTTC
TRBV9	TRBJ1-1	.	CASSPRSYTEAFF	TGTGCCAGCAGCCCCCGGTCTTACACTGAAGCTTTCTTT
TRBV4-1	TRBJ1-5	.	CASSQSRGGQPQHF	TGCGCCAGCAGCCAGAGCCGGGGAGGTCAGCCCCAGCATTTT
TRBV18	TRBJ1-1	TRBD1	CASSQGQGGTEAFF	TGTGCCAGCTCACAGGGACAGGGAGGAACTGAAGCTTTCTTT
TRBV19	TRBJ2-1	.	CASSTSYSPYNEQFF	TGTGCCAGTAGTACCTCGTACAGCCCCTACAATGAGCAGTTCTTC
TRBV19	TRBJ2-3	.	CASSPGQAHRATQYF	TGTGCCAGTAGTCCAGGACAAGCTCACAGAGCTACGCAGTATTTT
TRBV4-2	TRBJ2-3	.	CASSRGDDTDTQYF	TGTGCCAGCAGCCGGGGGGACGACACAGATACGCAGTATTTT
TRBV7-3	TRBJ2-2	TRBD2	CASSLERGTGELFF	TGTGCCAGCAGCTTAGAGCGGGGGACCGGGGAGCTGTTTTTT
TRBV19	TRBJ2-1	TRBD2	CASSVLAGVYNEQLF	TGTGCCAGTAGTGTACTAGCGGGAGTCTACAATGAGCAGCTCTTC
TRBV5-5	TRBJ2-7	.	CASSQLTGPYEQYF	TGTGCCAGCAGCCAGTTGACGGGTCCCTACGAGCAGTACTTC
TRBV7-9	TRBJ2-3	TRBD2	CASSFLAGATTDTQYF	TGTGCCAGCAGCTTTTTAGCGGGAGCCACCACAGATACGCAGTATTTT
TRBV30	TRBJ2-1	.	CAWSSLGAMGEQFF	TGTGCCTGGAGTTCCCTAGGGGCAATGGGTGAGCAGTTCTTC
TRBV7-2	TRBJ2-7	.	CASTKAPGPLGGEQYF	TGTGCCAGCACCAAAGCACCGGGACCCTTAGGGGGTGAGCAGTACTTC
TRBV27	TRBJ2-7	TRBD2	CASSLGTSGWDREQYF	TGTGCCAGCAGTTTAGGGACTAGCGGGTGGGATCGGGAGCAGTACTTC
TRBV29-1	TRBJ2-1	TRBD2	CSVEASGSAYEQFF	TGCAGCGTTGAAGCTAGCGGGAGTGCGTATGAGCAGTTCTTC
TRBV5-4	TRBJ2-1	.	CASSLDGRAGIYNEQFF	TGTGCCAGCAGCTTGGACGGGAGAGCAGGGATTTACAATGAGCAGTTCTTC
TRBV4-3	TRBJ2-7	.	CASSQVTDYYEQYF	TGCGCCAGCAGCCAAGTAACGGACTACTACGAGCAGTACTTC
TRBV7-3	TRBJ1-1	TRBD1	CASSFTPDREAFF	TGTGCCAGCAGCTTCACCCCGGACAGGGAAGCTTTCTTT
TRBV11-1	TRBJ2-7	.	CASSLGGVTYEQYF	TGTGCCAGCAGCTTAGGGGGCGTCACCTACGAGCAGTACTTC
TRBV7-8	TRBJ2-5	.	CASSIPPVIETQYF	TGTGCCAGCAGCATACCCCCAGTTATCGAGACCCAGTACTTC
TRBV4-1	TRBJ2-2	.	CASSQEGRGELFF	TGCGCCAGCAGCCAAGAGGGCCGCGGGGAGCTGTTTTTT
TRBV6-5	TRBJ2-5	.	CASRGLGGPQETQYF	TGTGCCAGCAGGGGCCTCGGGGGGCCTCAAGAGACCCAGTACTTC
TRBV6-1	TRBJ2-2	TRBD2	CASRTPGGAGELFF	TGTGCCAGCAGGACCCCCGGGGGGGCCGGGGAGCTGTTTTTT
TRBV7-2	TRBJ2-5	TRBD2	CASSSGLAGNRETQYF	TGTGCCAGCAGCTCTGGACTAGCGGGGAATCGGGAGACCCAGTACTTC
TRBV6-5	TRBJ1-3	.	CASSPHQGSGNTIYF	TGTGCCAGCAGTCCACACCAGGGCTCTGGAAACACCATATATTTT